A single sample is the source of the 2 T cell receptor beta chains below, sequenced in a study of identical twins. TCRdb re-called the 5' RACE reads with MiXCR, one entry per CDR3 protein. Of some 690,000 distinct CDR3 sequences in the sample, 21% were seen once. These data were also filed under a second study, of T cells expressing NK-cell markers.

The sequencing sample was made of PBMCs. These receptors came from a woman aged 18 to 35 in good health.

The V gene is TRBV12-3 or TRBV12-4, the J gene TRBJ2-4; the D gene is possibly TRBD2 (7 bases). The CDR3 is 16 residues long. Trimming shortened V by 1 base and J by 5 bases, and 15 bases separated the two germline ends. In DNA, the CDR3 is TGTGCCAGCAGTTTAGGCCAACAGGGAGGGCAAAACATTCAGTACTTC. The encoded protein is CASSLGQQGGQNIQYF.

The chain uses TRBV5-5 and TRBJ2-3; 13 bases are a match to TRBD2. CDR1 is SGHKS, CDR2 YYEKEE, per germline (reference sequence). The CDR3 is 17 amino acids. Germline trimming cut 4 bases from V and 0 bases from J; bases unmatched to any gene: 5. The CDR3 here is CASSLTLAGGSTDTQYF. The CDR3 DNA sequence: TGTGCCAGCAGCCTCACACTAGCGGGAGGGAGCACAGATACGCAGTATTTT.